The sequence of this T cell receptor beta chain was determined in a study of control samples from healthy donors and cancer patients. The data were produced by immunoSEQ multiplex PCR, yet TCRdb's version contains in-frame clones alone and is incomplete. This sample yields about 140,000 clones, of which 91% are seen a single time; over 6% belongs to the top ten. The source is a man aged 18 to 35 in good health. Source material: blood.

CDR3 residues: CASSLSFDTGELFF. The DNA for the CDR3 is TGTGCCAGCAGTTTATCGTTTGACACCGGGGAGCTGTTTTTT. The rearrangement uses TRBV27 and TRBJ2-2, with no clear D. From germline, CDR1 is MNHEY and CDR2 SMNVEV (reference sequence). This CDR3 region has 14 residues. V lost 0 bases to trimming and J lost 3 bases, with 5 bases between them.